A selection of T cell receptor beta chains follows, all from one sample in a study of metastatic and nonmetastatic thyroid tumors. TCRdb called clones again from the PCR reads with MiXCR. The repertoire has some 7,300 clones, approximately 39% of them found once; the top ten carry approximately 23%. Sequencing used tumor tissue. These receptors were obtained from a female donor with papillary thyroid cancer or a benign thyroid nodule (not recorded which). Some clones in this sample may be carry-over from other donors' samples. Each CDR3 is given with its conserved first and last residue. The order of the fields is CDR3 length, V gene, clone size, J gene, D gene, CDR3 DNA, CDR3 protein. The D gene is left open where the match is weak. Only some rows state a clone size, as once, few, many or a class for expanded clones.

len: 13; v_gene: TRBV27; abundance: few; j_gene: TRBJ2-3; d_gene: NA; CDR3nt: TGTGCCAGCAGTTTATCGATCACAGATACGCAGTATTTT; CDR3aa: CASSLSITDTQYF
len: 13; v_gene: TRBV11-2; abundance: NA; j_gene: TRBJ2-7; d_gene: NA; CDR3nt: TGTGCCAGCAGCTTCCAGGGGGGTGACGAGCAGTACTTC; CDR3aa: CASSFQGGDEQYF
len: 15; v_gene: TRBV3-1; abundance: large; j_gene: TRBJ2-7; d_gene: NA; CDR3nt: TGTGCCAGCAGCCAAGACGTATCGCCCCTTTACGAGCAGTACTTC; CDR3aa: CASSQDVSPLYEQYF
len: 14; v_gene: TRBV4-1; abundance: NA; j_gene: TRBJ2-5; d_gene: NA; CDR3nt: TGCGCCAGCAGCCAACCCGGACAACTCGAGACCCAGTACTTC; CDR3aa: CASSQPGQLETQYF
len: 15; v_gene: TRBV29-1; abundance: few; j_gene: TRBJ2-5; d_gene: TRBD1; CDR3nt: TGCATCGTTGAAGGGAGACAGGGTGGGGCAGAGACCCAGTACTTC; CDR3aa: CIVEGRQGGAETQYF
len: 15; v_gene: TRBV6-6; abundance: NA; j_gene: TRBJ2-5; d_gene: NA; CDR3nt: TGTGCCAGCAGTTATCAGGGATTCGACCAAGAGACCCAGTACTTC; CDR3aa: CASSYQGFDQETQYF
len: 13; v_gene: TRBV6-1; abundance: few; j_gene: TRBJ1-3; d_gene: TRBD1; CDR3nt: TGTGCCACCCTGGGACAGGTTGGAAACACCATATATTTT; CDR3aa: CATLGQVGNTIYF
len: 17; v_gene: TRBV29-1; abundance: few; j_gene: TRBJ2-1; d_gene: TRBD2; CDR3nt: TGCAGCGTTGAACTAGGACTAGCGGGCGACACCTACAATGAGCAGTTCTTC; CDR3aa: CSVELGLAGDTYNEQFF
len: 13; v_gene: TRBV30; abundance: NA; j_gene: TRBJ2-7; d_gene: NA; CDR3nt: TGTGCCTGGAGTAACGGGCTTAGGTACGAGCAGTACTTC; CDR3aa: CAWSNGLRYEQYF
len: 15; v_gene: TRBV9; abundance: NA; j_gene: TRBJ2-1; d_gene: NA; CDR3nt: TGTGCCAGCAGCCGGAGGGAATCGGCCTACAATGAGCAGTTCTTC; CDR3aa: CASSRRESAYNEQFF
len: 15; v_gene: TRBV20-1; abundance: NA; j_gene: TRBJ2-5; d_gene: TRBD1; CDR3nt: TGCAGTGCTAAAACCTTACAGGGGGGCCAAGAGACCCAGTACTTC; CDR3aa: CSAKTLQGGQETQYF
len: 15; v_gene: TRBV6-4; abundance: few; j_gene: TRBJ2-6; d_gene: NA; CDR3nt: TGTGCCAGCAGTGACAGGGGCGCTGGGGCCAACGTCCTGACTTTC; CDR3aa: CASSDRGAGANVLTF
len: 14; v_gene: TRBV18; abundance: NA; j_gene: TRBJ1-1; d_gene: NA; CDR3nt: TGTGCCAGCTCACCACCGTTGAGGGGTACTGAAGCTTTCTTT; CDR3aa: CASSPPLRGTEAFF
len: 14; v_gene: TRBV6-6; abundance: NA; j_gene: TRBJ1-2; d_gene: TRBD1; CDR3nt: TGTGCCAGCAGTTACTCCGGACAGGGAGATGGCTACACCTTC; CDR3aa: CASSYSGQGDGYTF
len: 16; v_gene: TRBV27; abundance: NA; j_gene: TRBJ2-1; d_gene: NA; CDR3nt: TGTGCCAGCAGCCTCTTTTTTAGCAGCTCCTACAATGAGCAGTTCTTC; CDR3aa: CASSLFFSSSYNEQFF
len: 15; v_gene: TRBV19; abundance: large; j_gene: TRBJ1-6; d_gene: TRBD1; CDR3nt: TGTGCCAGTAGTATTCCGGGACAGGGGATATCACCCCTCCACTTT; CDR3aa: CASSIPGQGISPLHF
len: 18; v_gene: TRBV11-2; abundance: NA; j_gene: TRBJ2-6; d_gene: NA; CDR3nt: TGTGCCAGCAGCTTAGAACTGAAAAGAGCCTCTGGGGCCAACGTCCTGACTTTC; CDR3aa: CASSLELKRASGANVLTF
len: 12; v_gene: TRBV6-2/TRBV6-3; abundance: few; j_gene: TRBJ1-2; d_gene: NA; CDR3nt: TGTGCCAGCAGTTACTCCAACGGCGGCTACACCTTC; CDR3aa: CASSYSNGGYTF
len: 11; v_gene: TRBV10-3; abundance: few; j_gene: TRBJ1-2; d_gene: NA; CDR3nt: TGTGCCTTAAGGGACGTCGGGGAGGTCACCTTC; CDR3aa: CALRDVGEVTF
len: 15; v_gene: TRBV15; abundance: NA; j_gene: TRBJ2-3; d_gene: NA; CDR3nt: TGTGCCACCAGCTCGGGCCGGGTGAGCACAGATACGCAGTATTTT; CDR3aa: CATSSGRVSTDTQYF
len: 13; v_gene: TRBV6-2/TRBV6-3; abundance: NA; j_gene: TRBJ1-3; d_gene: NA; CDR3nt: TGTGCCAGCAGTTCGGGACCCAGAAACACCATATATTTT; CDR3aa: CASSSGPRNTIYF
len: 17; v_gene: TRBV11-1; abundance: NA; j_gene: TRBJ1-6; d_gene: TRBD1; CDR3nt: TGTGCCAGCAGCCCCCGAATGGGACAGGGGGGGACCTCACCCCTCCACTTT; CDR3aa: CASSPRMGQGGTSPLHF
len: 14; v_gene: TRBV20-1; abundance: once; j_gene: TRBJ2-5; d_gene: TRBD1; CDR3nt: TGCAGTGCTACAAGGGACAGGGCAGGGGAGACCCAGTACTTC; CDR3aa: CSATRDRAGETQYF
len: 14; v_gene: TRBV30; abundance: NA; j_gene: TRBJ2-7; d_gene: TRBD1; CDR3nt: TGTGCCTGGAGTGAAAGGGGGCTAACCTACGAGCAGTACTTC; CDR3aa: CAWSERGLTYEQYF
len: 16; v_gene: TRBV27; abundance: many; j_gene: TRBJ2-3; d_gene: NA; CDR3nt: TGTGCCAGCAGCCGCCTCGACAGAAGAACCACAGATACGCAGTATTTT; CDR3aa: CASSRLDRRTTDTQYF
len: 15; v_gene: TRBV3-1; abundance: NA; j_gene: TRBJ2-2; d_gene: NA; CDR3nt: TGTGCCAGCAGCCAAGAGGGGTATAACACCGGGGAGCTGTTTTTT; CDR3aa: CASSQEGYNTGELFF
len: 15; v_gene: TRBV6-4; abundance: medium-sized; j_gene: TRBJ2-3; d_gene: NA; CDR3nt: TGTGCCAGCAGTGAGGGTGAAGGGGCCACAGATACGCAGTATTTT; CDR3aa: CASSEGEGATDTQYF
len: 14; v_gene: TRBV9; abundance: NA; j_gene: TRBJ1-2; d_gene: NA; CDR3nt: TGTGCCAGCAGCCCACCGGGACTAAGCTATGGCTACACCTTC; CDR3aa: CASSPPGLSYGYTF
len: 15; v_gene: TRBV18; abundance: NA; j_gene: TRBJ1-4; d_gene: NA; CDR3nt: TGTGCCAGCTCACCCCGACAGTCAACTAATGAAAAACTGTTTTTT; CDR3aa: CASSPRQSTNEKLFF
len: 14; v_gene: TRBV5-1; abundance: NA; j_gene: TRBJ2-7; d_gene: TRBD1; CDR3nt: TGCGCCAGCAGCTTGGGACAGGGGGCGCGCGAGCAGTACTTC; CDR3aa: CASSLGQGAREQYF
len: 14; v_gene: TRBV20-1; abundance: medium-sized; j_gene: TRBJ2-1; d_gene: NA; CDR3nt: TGCAGTGCCCAACACGGGACTTTGTACAATGAGCAGTTCTTC; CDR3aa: CSAQHGTLYNEQFF
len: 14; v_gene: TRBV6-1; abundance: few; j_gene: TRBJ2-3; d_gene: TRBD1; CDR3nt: TGTGCCAGCAGTCTAGGGGGCGCGAAAGATACGCAGTATTTT; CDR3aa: CASSLGGAKDTQYF
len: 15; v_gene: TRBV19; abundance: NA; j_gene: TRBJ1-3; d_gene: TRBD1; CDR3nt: TGTGCCACCAAGACAGGGGTCCTCTCTGGAAACACCATATATTTT; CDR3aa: CATKTGVLSGNTIYF
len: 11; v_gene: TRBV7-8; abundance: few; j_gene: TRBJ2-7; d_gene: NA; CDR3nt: TGTGCCAGCAGCCCCCCCGGGGAGCAGTACTTC; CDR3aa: CASSPPGEQYF
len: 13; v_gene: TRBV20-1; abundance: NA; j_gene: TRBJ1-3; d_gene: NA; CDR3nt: TGCTGTGCTAGGACAGCAATTAGAATCACCATATATTTT; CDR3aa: CCARTAIRITIYF
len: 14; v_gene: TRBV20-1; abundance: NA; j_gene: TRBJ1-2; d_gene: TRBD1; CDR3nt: TGCAGTGCTAGAGTTAGGACAGGGGGTGATGGCTACACCTTC; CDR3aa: CSARVRTGGDGYTF
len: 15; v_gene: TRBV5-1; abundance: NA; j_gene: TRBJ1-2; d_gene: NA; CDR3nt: TGCGCCAGCAGCTCTGACCCGGGGACGGCGGGTGGCTACACCTTC; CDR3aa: CASSSDPGTAGGYTF
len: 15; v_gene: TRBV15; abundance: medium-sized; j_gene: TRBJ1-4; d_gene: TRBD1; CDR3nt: TGTGCCACCAGCAGGGACAGGGGTGCTAATGAAAAACTGTTTTTT; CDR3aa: CATSRDRGANEKLFF
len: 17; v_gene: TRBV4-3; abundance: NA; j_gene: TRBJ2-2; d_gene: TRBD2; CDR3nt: TGCGCCAGCAGCCATCCAACTAGCGGGTATAACACCGGGGAGCTGTTTTTT; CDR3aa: CASSHPTSGYNTGELFF
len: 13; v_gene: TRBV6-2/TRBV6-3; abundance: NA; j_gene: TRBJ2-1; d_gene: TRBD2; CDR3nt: TGTGCCAGCAGAGGGCTAGCGGACAATGAGCAGTTCTTC; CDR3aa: CASRGLADNEQFF
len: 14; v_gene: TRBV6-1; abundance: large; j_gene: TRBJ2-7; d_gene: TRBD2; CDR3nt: TGTGCCAGCGCAGGGGGACTAGCGGGCTACGAGCAGTACTTC; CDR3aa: CASAGGLAGYEQYF
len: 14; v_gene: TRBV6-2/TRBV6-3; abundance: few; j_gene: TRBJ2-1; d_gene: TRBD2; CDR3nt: TGTGCCAGCAGTGGAGAGCGGGAGATCAGTGAGCAGTTCTTC; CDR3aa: CASSGEREISEQFF
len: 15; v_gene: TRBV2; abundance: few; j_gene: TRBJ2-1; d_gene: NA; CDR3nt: TGTGCCAGCAGGGGTAGCCCAGGGACCTACAATGAGCAGTTCTTC; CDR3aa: CASRGSPGTYNEQFF
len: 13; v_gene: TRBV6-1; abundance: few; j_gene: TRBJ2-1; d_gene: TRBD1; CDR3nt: TGTGCCACCAGGCGGACAGGGGGCAATGAGCAGTTCTTC; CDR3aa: CATRRTGGNEQFF
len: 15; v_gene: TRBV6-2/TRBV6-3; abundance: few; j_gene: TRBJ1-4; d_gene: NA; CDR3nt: TGTGCCAGCAGTTCAAACCCAGCCTGGAACGAAAAACTGTTTTTT; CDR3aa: CASSSNPAWNEKLFF
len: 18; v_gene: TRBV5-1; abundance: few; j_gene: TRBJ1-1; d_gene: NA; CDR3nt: TGCGCCAGCAAGGGAACCAGGACGGCTCAAAAAAAAGAGACTGAAGCTTTCTTT; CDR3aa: CASKGTRTAQKKETEAFF
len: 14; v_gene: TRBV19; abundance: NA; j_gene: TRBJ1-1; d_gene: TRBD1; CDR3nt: TGTGCCAGTAGTGTTCAGGGACAGGGGACTGAAGCTTTCTTT; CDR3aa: CASSVQGQGTEAFF
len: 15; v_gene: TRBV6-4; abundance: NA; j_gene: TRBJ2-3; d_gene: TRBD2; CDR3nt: TGTGCCAGCAGTGACAGGACTAGCGGGAGTGATACGCAGTATTTT; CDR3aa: CASSDRTSGSDTQYF
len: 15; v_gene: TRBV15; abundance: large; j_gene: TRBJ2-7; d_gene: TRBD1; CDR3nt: TGTGCCACCAGCAGAGCCGGGACAGAGGCCTACGAGCAGTACTTC; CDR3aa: CATSRAGTEAYEQYF
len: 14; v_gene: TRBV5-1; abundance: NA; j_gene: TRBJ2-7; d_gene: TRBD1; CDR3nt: TGCGCCAGCAGCTTGTCAGGGGGTCATGACGAGCAGTACTTC; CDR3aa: CASSLSGGHDEQYF
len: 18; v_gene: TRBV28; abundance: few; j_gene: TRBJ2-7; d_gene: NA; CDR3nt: TGTGCCAGCAGTTTATCCGGGAGTAAGGCCCATACCTCCTACGAGCAGTACTTC; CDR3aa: CASSLSGSKAHTSYEQYF
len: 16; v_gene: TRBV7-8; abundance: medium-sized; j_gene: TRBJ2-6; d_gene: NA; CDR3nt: TGTGCCAGCAGCTTAGTGGTGTTCTCTGGGGCCAACGTCCTGACTTTC; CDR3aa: CASSLVVFSGANVLTF
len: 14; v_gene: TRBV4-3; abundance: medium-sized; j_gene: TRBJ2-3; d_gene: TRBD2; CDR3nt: TGCGCCAGCAGCCAAGATAAAGCTAGCGGGGCGCAGTATTTT; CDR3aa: CASSQDKASGAQYF
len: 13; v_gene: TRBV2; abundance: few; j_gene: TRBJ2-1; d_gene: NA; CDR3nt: NA; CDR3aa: CASSEFGEGSKFF
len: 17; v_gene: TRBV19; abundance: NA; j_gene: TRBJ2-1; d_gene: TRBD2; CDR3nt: TGTGCCAGTAGATCGACTAGCGGTATTCCCCTTCACAATGAGCAGTTCTTC; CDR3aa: CASRSTSGIPLHNEQFF
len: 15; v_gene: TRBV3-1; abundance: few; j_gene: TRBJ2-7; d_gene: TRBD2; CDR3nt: TGTGCCAGCAGCCAGACTAGCGGGGGGGTCTACGAGCAGTACTTC; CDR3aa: CASSQTSGGVYEQYF
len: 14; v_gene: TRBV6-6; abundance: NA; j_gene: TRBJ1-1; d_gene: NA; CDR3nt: TGTGCCAGCAGTTACTCACTCCGTGGGACTGAAGCTTTCTTT; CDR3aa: CASSYSLRGTEAFF
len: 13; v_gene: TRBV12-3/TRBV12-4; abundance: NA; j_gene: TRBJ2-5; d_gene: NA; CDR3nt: TGTGCCAGCAGTTTAGCAGGGACTGAGACCCAGTACTTC; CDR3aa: CASSLAGTETQYF
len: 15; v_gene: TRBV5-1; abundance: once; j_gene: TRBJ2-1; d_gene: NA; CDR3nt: TGCGCCAGCAGCTTGGAAGCAGGGATCTACAATGAGCAGTTCTTC; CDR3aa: CASSLEAGIYNEQFF
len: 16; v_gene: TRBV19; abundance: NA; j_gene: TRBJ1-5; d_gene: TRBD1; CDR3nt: TGTGCCAGTAGTATAGTTCGACAGGGAGGCGGGCAGCCCCAGCATTTT; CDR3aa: CASSIVRQGGGQPQHF